The rows below give T cell receptor beta chains drawn from one sample of a study of blood T cell repertoires in COVID-19. Profiled with immunoSEQ multiplex PCR; TCRdb holds only in-frame clones, not every one. The table shows roughly 150,000 clones, with 88% occurring only once. Sequencing input: peripheral blood. Receptors were obtained from a woman in her 70s with acute or convalescent COVID-19. Each CDR3 is given with its conserved first and last residue. Fields, in order: clone size, J gene, V gene, D gene, CDR3 DNA, CDR3 protein. A D gene is named only where the DNA matches it firmly. Rows give clone size only sometimes, using once, few, many, or a class for an expanded clone.

size: -; J: TRBJ1-1; V: TRBV2; D: -; DNA: TGTGCCAGCAATATCCGAGTGAACACTGAAGCTTTCTTT; CDR3: CASNIRVNTEAFF
size: -; J: TRBJ1-5; V: TRBV2; D: -; DNA: TGTGCCAGCAGTGAGCAGCGGAAGCCCCAGCATTTT; CDR3: CASSEQRKPQHF
size: -; J: TRBJ1-5; V: TRBV18; D: -; DNA: TGTGCCAGCTCACCTGGGCTTGGGGGCGATAGCAATCAGCCCCAGCATTTT; CDR3: CASSPGLGGDSNQPQHF
size: -; J: TRBJ2-5; V: TRBV19; D: TRBD1; DNA: TGTGCCAGTAGTCCCCTTGCAGGGGGTGAGACCCAGTACTTC; CDR3: CASSPLAGGETQYF
size: few; J: TRBJ1-5; V: TRBV28; D: -; DNA: TGTGCCAGCAGTTTCGGGGATAAGCCCCAGCATTTT; CDR3: CASSFGDKPQHF
size: -; J: TRBJ1-2; V: TRBV6-6; D: -; DNA: TGTGCCAGCCAAGGGGCCGGCTATGGCTACACCTTC; CDR3: CASQGAGYGYTF
size: -; J: TRBJ1-1; V: TRBV3-1/TRBV3-2; D: -; DNA: TGTGCCAGCAGCCAAGCCCCCTCTGAAGCTTTCTTT; CDR3: CASSQAPSEAFF
size: -; J: TRBJ1-1; V: TRBV30; D: -; DNA: TGTGCCTGGAGTGTTGAGGGTTTGACTGAAGCTTTCTTT; CDR3: CAWSVEGLTEAFF
size: -; J: TRBJ1-1; V: TRBV2; D: -; DNA: TGTGCCAGCAGTAGCCAAGGAACGGGTGAAGCTTTCTTT; CDR3: CASSSQGTGEAFF
size: -; J: TRBJ2-7; V: TRBV11-2; D: -; DNA: TGTGCCAGCAGCCCTATAAACAGGGATGGGGTCTACGAGCAGTACTTC; CDR3: CASSPINRDGVYEQYF
size: -; J: TRBJ2-1; V: TRBV27; D: -; DNA: TGTGCCAGCAGTAATCTCGGGACTGGCAATGAGCAGTTCTTC; CDR3: CASSNLGTGNEQFF
size: -; J: TRBJ1-2; V: TRBV5-6; D: TRBD1; DNA: TGTGCCAGCAGCTCCCCGAGACAGGGGGCGGGCTACACCTTC; CDR3: CASSSPRQGAGYTF
size: -; J: TRBJ2-7; V: TRBV18; D: TRBD2; DNA: TGTGCCAGCTCACCCGGACTAGCGGGGACTTACGAGCAGTACTTC; CDR3: CASSPGLAGTYEQYF
size: -; J: TRBJ1-4; V: TRBV4-3; D: -; DNA: TGCGCCAGCAGCCAAGGAAGCGGGAGCCAGCGGGAAAAACTGTTTTTT; CDR3: CASSQGSGSQREKLFF
size: -; J: TRBJ2-3; V: TRBV6-5; D: TRBD2; DNA: TGTGCCAGCATAGCGGGTCTGAGCACAGATACGCAGTATTTT; CDR3: CASIAGLSTDTQYF
size: -; J: TRBJ2-5; V: TRBV4-3; D: -; DNA: TGCGCCAGCAGCCAACTAGGGGGTGAGACCCAGTACTTC; CDR3: CASSQLGGETQYF
size: -; J: TRBJ1-1; V: TRBV5-1; D: TRBD1; DNA: TGCGCCAGCAGCCTGAGGTTCACAACAGGGGTCACTGAAGCTTTCTTT; CDR3: CASSLRFTTGVTEAFF
size: -; J: TRBJ2-1; V: TRBV5-1; D: -; DNA: TGCGCCAGCAGCCGACAGACTAGTAGCAATGAGCAGTTCTTC; CDR3: CASSRQTSSNEQFF
size: -; J: TRBJ1-3; V: TRBV18; D: TRBD1; DNA: TGTGCCAGCTCACCGATGACAGGGGCTGGAAACACCATATATTTT; CDR3: CASSPMTGAGNTIYF
size: few; J: TRBJ1-2; V: TRBV18; D: -; DNA: TGTGCCAGCTCACAGGACACAAACTATGGCTACACCTTC; CDR3: CASSQDTNYGYTF
size: once; J: TRBJ1-2; V: TRBV6-1; D: -; DNA: TGTGCCAGCAGTGAAGACGGGAGGAATAGGGGCTATGGCTACACCTTC; CDR3: CASSEDGRNRGYGYTF
size: -; J: TRBJ1-2; V: TRBV28; D: -; DNA: TGTGCCAGCAGTGTTGACGGGAACTATGGCTACACCTTC; CDR3: CASSVDGNYGYTF
size: few; J: TRBJ2-3; V: TRBV28; D: TRBD1; DNA: TGTGCCAGCAGGTGGGCCGGGACAGGGAGGTTGGATACGCAGTATTTT; CDR3: CASRWAGTGRLDTQYF
size: -; J: TRBJ1-1; V: TRBV3-1/TRBV3-2; D: TRBD1; DNA: TGTGCCAGCATCGGCAAGGGGGCAGGGGGCACTGAAGCTTTCTTT; CDR3: CASIGKGAGGTEAFF
size: -; J: TRBJ1-2; V: TRBV29-1; D: TRBD1; DNA: TGCAGCGCGGAAGGACAGGGGGCTAGGTATGGCTACACCTTC; CDR3: CSAEGQGARYGYTF
size: -; J: TRBJ1-2; V: TRBV5-1; D: -; DNA: TGCGCCAGCACCGTAGGTGGCAAAACTATCAGTGGCTACACCTTC; CDR3: CASTVGGKTISGYTF
size: -; J: TRBJ1-2; V: TRBV6-6; D: TRBD1; DNA: TGTGCCAGCAGTGACGCACAGGGGGCGGGTGGCTACACCTTC; CDR3: CASSDAQGAGGYTF
size: -; J: TRBJ2-5; V: TRBV19; D: TRBD1; DNA: TGTGCCAGTAGTTGGGGACAGGGACCCCAAGAGACCCAGTACTTC; CDR3: CASSWGQGPQETQYF